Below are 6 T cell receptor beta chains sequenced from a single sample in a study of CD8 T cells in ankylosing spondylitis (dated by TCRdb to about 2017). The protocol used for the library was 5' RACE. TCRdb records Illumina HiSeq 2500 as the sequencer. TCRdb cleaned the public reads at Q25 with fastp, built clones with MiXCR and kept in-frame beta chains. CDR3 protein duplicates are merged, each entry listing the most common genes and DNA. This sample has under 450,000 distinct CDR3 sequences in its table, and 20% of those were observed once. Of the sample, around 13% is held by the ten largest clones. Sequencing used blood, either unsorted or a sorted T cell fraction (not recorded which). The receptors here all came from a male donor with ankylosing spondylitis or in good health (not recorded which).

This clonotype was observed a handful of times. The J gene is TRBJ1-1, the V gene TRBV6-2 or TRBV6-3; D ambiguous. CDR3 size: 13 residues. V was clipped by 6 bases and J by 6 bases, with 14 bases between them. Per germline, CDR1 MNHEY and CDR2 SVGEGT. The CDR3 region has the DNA TGTGCCAGCAGCTTGCGGGAAAGGGCTGAAGCTTTCTTT. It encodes CASSLRERAEAFF.

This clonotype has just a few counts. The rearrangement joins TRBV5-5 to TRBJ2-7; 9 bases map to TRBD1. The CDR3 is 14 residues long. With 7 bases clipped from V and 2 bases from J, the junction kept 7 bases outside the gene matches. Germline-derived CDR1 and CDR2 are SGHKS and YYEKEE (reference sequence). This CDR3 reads CASLWGQGTYEQYF. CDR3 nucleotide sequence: TGTGCCAGCCTTTGGGGACAGGGCACCTACGAGCAGTACTTC.

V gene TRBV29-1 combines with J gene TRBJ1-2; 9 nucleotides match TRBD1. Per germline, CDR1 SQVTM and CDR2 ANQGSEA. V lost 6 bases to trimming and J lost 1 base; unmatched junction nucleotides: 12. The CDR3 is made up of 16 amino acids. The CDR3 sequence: CSVVPGQGLYNYGYTF. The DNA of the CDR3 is TGCAGCGTCGTCCCGGGACAGGGCTTATATAACTATGGCTACACCTTC. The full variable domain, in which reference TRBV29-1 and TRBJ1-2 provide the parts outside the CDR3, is SAVISQKPSRDICQRGTSLTIQCQVDSQVTMMFWYRQQPGQSLTLIATANQGSEATYESGFVIDKFPISRPNLTFSTLTVSNMSPEDSSIYLCSVVPGQGLYNYGYTFGSGTRLTVV.

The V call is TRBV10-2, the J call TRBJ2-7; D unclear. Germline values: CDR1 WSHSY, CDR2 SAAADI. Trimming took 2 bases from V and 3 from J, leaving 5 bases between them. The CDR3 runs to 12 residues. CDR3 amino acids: CASSENLYEQYF. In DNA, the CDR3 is TGCGCCAGCAGTGAGAACCTCTACGAGCAGTACTTC.

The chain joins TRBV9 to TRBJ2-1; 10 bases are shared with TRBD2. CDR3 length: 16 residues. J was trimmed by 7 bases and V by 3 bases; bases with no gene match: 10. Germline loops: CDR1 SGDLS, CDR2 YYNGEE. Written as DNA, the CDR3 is TGTGCCAGCAGCGGAGGTACCGGGACTAGCGCGAATGAGCAGTTCTTC. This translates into CASSGGTGTSANEQFF.

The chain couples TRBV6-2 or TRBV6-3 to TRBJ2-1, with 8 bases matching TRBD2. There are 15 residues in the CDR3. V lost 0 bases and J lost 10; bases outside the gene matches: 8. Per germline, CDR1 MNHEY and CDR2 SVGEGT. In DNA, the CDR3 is TGTGCCAGCAGTTACTCCCGGGGGGGGAAGCTGGAGCAGTTCTTC. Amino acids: CASSYSRGGKLEQFF.